A selection of T cell receptor beta chains follows, all from one sample in a study of T cell responses to AZD1222 COVID-19 vaccine. Clones were read by immunoSEQ multiplex PCR, and TCRdb kept only the in-frame ones, dropping some. The sample records about 140,000 clones, about 86% being singletons. The sequenced sample was peripheral blood, obtained on day 0 of AZD1222 vaccination. The receptors were sampled from an adult in good health. CDR3s include the opening cysteine and the closing phenylalanine or tryptophan. Fields, in order: clone size, J gene, V gene, D gene, CDR3 DNA, CDR3 protein. D genes are given only for firm matches. Clone sizes are given selectively: once, few, many, or a class where the clone is expanded.

abundance: NA; j_gene: TRBJ1-1; v_gene: TRBV6-5; d_gene: TRBD1; CDR3nt: TGTGCCAGCAGTTACTCCGGGACAGCGAACACTGAAGCTTTCTTT; CDR3aa: CASSYSGTANTEAFF
abundance: NA; j_gene: TRBJ1-3; v_gene: TRBV10-3; d_gene: NA; CDR3nt: TGTGCCACCTCCAGGGGCTCCGGAAACACCATATATTTT; CDR3aa: CATSRGSGNTIYF
abundance: NA; j_gene: TRBJ2-7; v_gene: TRBV12-3/TRBV12-4; d_gene: NA; CDR3nt: TGTGCCAGCAGTTTCCGGGGGAGAGAAGAGCAGTACTTC; CDR3aa: CASSFRGREEQYF
abundance: NA; j_gene: TRBJ1-5; v_gene: TRBV5-4; d_gene: TRBD1; CDR3nt: TGTGCCAGCAGCATTCAGGGGGCAGGTCAGCCCCAGCATTTT; CDR3aa: CASSIQGAGQPQHF
abundance: once; j_gene: TRBJ1-1; v_gene: TRBV15; d_gene: NA; CDR3nt: TGTGCCACCAGCAGAGATAGGGGGGTAGTGGTTCTCACTGAAGCTTTCTTT; CDR3aa: CATSRDRGVVVLTEAFF
abundance: NA; j_gene: TRBJ2-1; v_gene: TRBV29-1; d_gene: NA; CDR3nt: TGCAGCGTTGAAAAAGTCGGGAGCTCCCTCAATGAGCAGTTCTTC; CDR3aa: CSVEKVGSSLNEQFF
abundance: NA; j_gene: TRBJ2-1; v_gene: TRBV14; d_gene: NA; CDR3nt: TGTGCCAGCAGCCCCGAAGGCCGAAGCTCCTACAATGAGCAGTTCTTC; CDR3aa: CASSPEGRSSYNEQFF
abundance: NA; j_gene: TRBJ2-7; v_gene: TRBV28; d_gene: NA; CDR3nt: TGTGCCAGCAGTTTAGGCCGGGGGTCGGTCTACGAGCAGTACTTC; CDR3aa: CASSLGRGSVYEQYF
abundance: NA; j_gene: TRBJ1-5; v_gene: TRBV5-6; d_gene: NA; CDR3nt: TGTGCCAGCTCCTCGGTCCGGATAAGCAATCAGCCCCAGCATTTT; CDR3aa: CASSSVRISNQPQHF
abundance: NA; j_gene: TRBJ2-7; v_gene: TRBV14; d_gene: NA; CDR3nt: TGTGCCAGCAGCCAAGATACGAACAGTGTATACGAGCAGTACTTC; CDR3aa: CASSQDTNSVYEQYF
abundance: NA; j_gene: TRBJ2-1; v_gene: TRBV5-8; d_gene: TRBD2; CDR3nt: TGTGCCAGCAGCTTTACCGGGACTAGCTCCACCGATAATGAGCAGTTCTTC; CDR3aa: CASSFTGTSSTDNEQFF
abundance: NA; j_gene: TRBJ1-2; v_gene: TRBV7-2; d_gene: TRBD1; CDR3nt: TGTGCCAGCAGCTTCTCTCGGGACAGTCCTTGGGGCTACACCTTC; CDR3aa: CASSFSRDSPWGYTF
abundance: few; j_gene: TRBJ1-1; v_gene: TRBV10-3; d_gene: NA; CDR3nt: TGTGCCATCAGTGAGGAGGGAGGGGATGTAACTGAAGCTTTCTTT; CDR3aa: CAISEEGGDVTEAFF
abundance: few; j_gene: TRBJ2-1; v_gene: TRBV7-9; d_gene: TRBD1; CDR3nt: TGTGCCAGCAGCCAGCATGGGGACAGTAGATACAATGAGCAGTTCTTC; CDR3aa: CASSQHGDSRYNEQFF
abundance: NA; j_gene: TRBJ2-7; v_gene: TRBV9; d_gene: TRBD2; CDR3nt: TGTGCCAGCAGCGACGGGACTAGCGGGAACGAGCAGTACTTC; CDR3aa: CASSDGTSGNEQYF
abundance: NA; j_gene: TRBJ1-5; v_gene: TRBV28; d_gene: NA; CDR3nt: TGTGCCAGCAGTAAAACAGGGAGGCAGCCCCAGCATTTT; CDR3aa: CASSKTGRQPQHF
abundance: few; j_gene: TRBJ2-4; v_gene: TRBV3-1/TRBV3-2; d_gene: NA; CDR3nt: TGTGCCAGCAGCTTCGGACAGAAAAACATTCAGTACTTC; CDR3aa: CASSFGQKNIQYF